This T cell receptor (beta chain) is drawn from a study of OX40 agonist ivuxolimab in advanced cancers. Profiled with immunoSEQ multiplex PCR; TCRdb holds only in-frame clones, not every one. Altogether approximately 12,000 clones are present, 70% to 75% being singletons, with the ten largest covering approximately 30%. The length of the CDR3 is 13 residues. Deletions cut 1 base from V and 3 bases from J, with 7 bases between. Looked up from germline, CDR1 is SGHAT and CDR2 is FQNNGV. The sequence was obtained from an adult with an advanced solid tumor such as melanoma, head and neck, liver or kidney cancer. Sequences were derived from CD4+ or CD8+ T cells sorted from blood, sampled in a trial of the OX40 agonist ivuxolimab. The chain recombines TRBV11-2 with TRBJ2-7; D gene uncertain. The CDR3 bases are TGTGCCAGCAGCTTAGGGCTGGGCTACGAGCAGTACTTC. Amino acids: CASSLGLGYEQYF. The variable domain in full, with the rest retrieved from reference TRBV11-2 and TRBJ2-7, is EAGVAQSPRYKIIEKRQSVAFWCNPISGHATLYWYQQILGQGPKLLIQFQNNGVVDDSQLPKDRFSAERLKGVDSTLKIQPAKLEDSAVYLCASSLGLGYEQYFGPGTRLTVT.